What follows is one TCR beta chain and its context. The antigen is not known. The donors, all healthy, were Caucasians living in Russia, aged about 6 to 90. The use of a sample-barcoded 5' primer and a J-beta primer mix characterized a second PCR of 7 to 11 cycles. Each CDR3 protein is one row after TCRdb ran MiXCR on the 5' RACE reads. The data contain about 320,000 distinct CDR3 sequences, roughly 26% of them singletons. The CDR3 totals 14 residues. Germline loops: CDR1 SGDLS, CDR2 YYNGEE. Trimming shortened V by 0 bases and J by 0 bases, and 6 bases separated the two germline ends. The data stem from a study of blood T cells in healthy people across ages. Whole-study results and caveats: Long-lived donors exceeded aged donors in naive CD4+ cells and diversity. Across the age range, TCR beta diversity per million T cells fell in a roughly linear way.

Sequencing input: blood. J is TRBJ1-2 and V is TRBV9; tentatively, D is TRBD1 (5 bases). The receptor's source is a woman between 65 and 79 years old in good health. CDR3 in DNA: TGTGCCAGCAGCGTAGGGGACCCTAACTATGGCTACACCTTC. Amino acid sequence: CASSVGDPNYGYTF.